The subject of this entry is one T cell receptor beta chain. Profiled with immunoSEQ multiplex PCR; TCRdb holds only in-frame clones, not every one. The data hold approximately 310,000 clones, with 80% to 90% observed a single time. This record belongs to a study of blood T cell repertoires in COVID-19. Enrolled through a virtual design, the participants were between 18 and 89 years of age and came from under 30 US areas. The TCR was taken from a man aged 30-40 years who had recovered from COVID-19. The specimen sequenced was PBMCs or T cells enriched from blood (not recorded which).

The CDR3 loop reads CASSPGHRNEKLFF. The CDR3 coding sequence is TGTGCCAGCAGCCCGGGACACCGTAATGAAAAACTGTTTTTT. This chain joins TRBV5-5 and TRBJ1-4, with D tentatively TRBD1 (6 bases). Between the trimmed V and J ends, which lost 4 bases and 4 bases, there was a span of 11 bases. Per the germline V gene, CDR1 is SGHKS and CDR2 is YYEKEE (reference sequence). The CDR3 spans 14 residues.